The 22 T cell receptor beta chains reported below all come from one sample, sequenced in a study of blood T cells in healthy people across ages. A sample-barcoded 5' primer and a J-beta primer mix were used in a second PCR of about 6 to 12 cycles. TCRdb passed the 5' RACE reads through MiXCR, listing each CDR3 protein once. This table has hundreds of thousands of distinct CDR3 sequences, 40% to 55% appearing once. Sequencing used blood. All receptors derive from a man aged 80 or over in good health.

CDR3 in DNA: TGTGCCAGCACCCCCCAAGGGGACACTGAAGCTTTCTTT. Protein: CASTPQGDTEAFF. This chain connects TRBV6-6 to TRBJ1-1; D perhaps matches TRBD1 (5 bases). The CDR3 contains 13 residues. Germline-derived CDR1 and CDR2 are MNHNY and SVGAGI (reference sequence). V lost 7 bases to trimming and J lost 3 bases, with 12 bases between them.

The chain has TRBV2 and TRBJ1-2, with D unclear. V lost 3 bases and J lost 8, with 10 bases in between. The CDR3 is made up of 12 amino acids. CDR1 and CDR2 (germline): SNHLY, FYNNEI. CDR3 nucleotide sequence: TGTGCCAGCAGTGAGGTGGGTGACGGCTACACCTTC. It specifies CASSEVGDGYTF.

The chain employs TRBV3-1 and TRBJ1-4; no clear D. Per the germline V gene, CDR1 is LGHDT and CDR2 is YNNKEL (reference sequence). The V gene lost 7 bases and the J gene lost 6 bases, with 18 bases spanning the gap. This CDR3 is built from 15 residues. In DNA, the CDR3 is TGTGCCAGCAACCTAGCCAGTGATCTGCATGAAAAACTGTTTTTT. Translated, it gives CASNLASDLHEKLFF.

This clonotype occurred a few times. This chain connects TRBV7-2 to TRBJ2-1; no clear D gene. CDR1 is SGHTA, CDR2 FQGNSA, per germline. V was trimmed by 0 bases and J by 5 bases, leaving 5 bases between them. The CDR3 is 13 amino acids. The CDR3 bases are TGTGCCAGCAGCTTAGCGCGAGACAATGAGCAGTTCTTC. Protein: CASSLARDNEQFF.

For this clonotype: A single base separates this from a much larger clone, so it may be a read error. This chain connects TRBV7-2 to TRBJ2-1; D not resolved. The CDR3 is 16 residues long. Germline V gene sequence: CDR1 SGHTA, CDR2 FQGNSA. Trimming shortened V by 1 base and J by 5 bases, and 15 bases separated the two germline ends. For the CDR3, the DNA is TGTGCCAGCAGCTTAGGAGGCCGAACCTACAACAATGAGCAGTTCTTC. It specifies CASSLGGRTYNNEQFF.

Note on this clonotype: This may be a read error: a much more frequent sequence differs by one nucleotide. This chain joins TRBV29-1 and TRBJ2-7, with 10 bases lining up with TRBD1. CDR1 is SQVTM, CDR2 ANQGSEA, per germline. This CDR3 comprises 12 residues. CDR3 DNA: TGCAGCGTGTCGGGACAGGGGACCGAGCTGTACTTC. Its protein is CSVSGQGTELYF.

This clonotype was observed at least ten times. The chain recombines TRBV7-9 with TRBJ2-5; 7 nucleotides align to TRBD1. CDR3 length: 13 residues. The junction had 5 bases not matched to a gene; V was cut back by 7 bases and J by 3 bases. Looked up from germline, CDR1 is SEHNR and CDR2 is FQNEAQ (reference sequence). The CDR3 region is CASTTTGKETQYF. The CDR3 bases are TGTGCCAGCACCACGACAGGGAAAGAGACCCAGTACTTC.

The chain recombines TRBV12-3 or TRBV12-4 with TRBJ2-3; 11 bases align to TRBD2. The V and J ends lost 3 bases and 2 bases, in that order; junction bases with no gene match: 1. The CDR3 spans 15 residues. Here the CDR3 reads CASSLTSGITDTQYF. The CDR3, as DNA: TGTGCCAGCAGTTTGACTAGCGGGATCACAGATACGCAGTATTTT.

The V gene is TRBV27, the J gene TRBJ1-1; possibly TRBD1 for D (6 bases). Trimming stripped 6 bases from V and 11 bases from J, with 16 bases between. The CDR3 covers 12 residues. From germline, CDR1 is MNHEY and CDR2 SMNVEV (reference sequence). The CDR3, as DNA: TGTGCCAGCAGACTCCCTCAGGGGAGGGCTTTCTTT. This sequence encodes CASRLPQGRAFF.

Only a few counts were recorded for this clonotype. The rearrangement uses TRBV7-9 and TRBJ2-7; 8 bases are shared with TRBD1. The trim removed 4 bases at V and 3 bases at J, leaving 11 bases unmatched. Germline assignment: CDR1 SEHNR and CDR2 FQNEAQ (reference sequence). This CDR3 is built from 16 residues. The DNA of the CDR3 is TGTGCCAGCAGCTCGCAAGGGACAGGTTCATACTACGAGCAGTACTTC. Its protein is CASSSQGTGSYYEQYF.

The rearrangement uses TRBV3-1 and TRBJ1-1; D remains ambiguous. This CDR3 is built from 14 residues. The germline V gene encodes CDR1 LGHDT and CDR2 YNNKEL (reference sequence). V was shortened by 4 bases and J by 3 bases, with 12 bases between the two germline ends. The CDR3 region has the DNA TGTGCCAGCAGCCTCTTCCGTAGGGACACTGAAGCTTTCTTT. As protein: CASSLFRRDTEAFF.

The chain is built from TRBV2 and TRBJ1-1; possibly TRBD1 for D (6 bases). Trimming removed 0 bases at V and 5 bases at J, with 13 bases between. CDR1 is SNHLY and CDR2 is FYNNEI in the germline V gene. CDR3 length: 15 amino acids. The DNA for the CDR3 is TGTGCCAGCAGTGAAGCGGGCAGGGGTGGGACTGAAGCTTTCTTT. This translates into CASSEAGRGGTEAFF.

Remarks on this clonotype: A read error may account for a junction end that differs from germline. The chain couples TRBV10-3 to TRBJ2-3; TRBD1 matches 9 bases. The CDR3 is made up of 15 amino acids. The germline gives CDR1 ENHRY, CDR2 SYGVKD. This CDR3 reads CAVRTSGTGLDTQYF. For the CDR3, the DNA is TGTGCCGTCAGGACCTCCGGGACAGGGTTAGATACGCAGTATTTT.

The chain has TRBV20-1 and TRBJ1-4; the D is unclear. The CDR3 extends over 13 amino acids. V was cut by 3 bases and J by 8 bases, with 13 bases left in between. CDR1 DFQATT and CDR2 SNEGSKA come from the germline V gene (reference sequence). As DNA, the CDR3 is TGCAGTGCTAGTGAAATACAATGGGAAAAACTGTTTTTT. It codes for CSASEIQWEKLFF.

Only a few counts were recorded for this clonotype. V usage is TRBV6-2 or TRBV6-3 and J usage is TRBJ2-5, with D unresolved. The CDR3 has 13 amino acids. V was pared by 0 bases and J by 6 bases, with 8 bases between. Germline CDR1 MNHEY, CDR2 SVGEGT. CDR3 region: CASSYSSSQTQYF. CDR3 coding DNA: TGTGCCAGCAGTTACTCGAGTAGTCAGACCCAGTACTTC.

This chain connects TRBV7-2 to TRBJ2-7; perhaps TRBD1 as D (5 bases). The length of the CDR3 is 15 residues. Looked up from germline, CDR1 is SGHTA and CDR2 is FQGNSA. Trimming left V 4 bases short and J 6 bases short, with 19 bases between. CDR3: CASSSQGTWGSEQYF. The CDR3 DNA is TGTGCCAGCAGCTCGCAGGGAACATGGGGCAGCGAGCAGTACTTC.

V is TRBV6-2 or TRBV6-3 and J is TRBJ1-5; tentative D call: TRBD1 (5 bases). Trimming took off 1 base at V and 3 bases at J, with 7 bases between the two ends. The CDR3 consists of 14 residues. Germline CDR1 is MNHEY and CDR2 is SVGEGT. The CDR3 protein is CASSYLDNNQPQHF. CDR3 DNA: TGTGCCAGCAGTTACTTGGACAACAATCAGCCCCAGCATTTT.

This CDR3 is CASSQDFRPYDEQYF. CDR3 sequence (DNA): TGCGCCAGCAGCCAAGATTTCAGGCCCTACGACGAGCAGTACTTC. This chain connects TRBV4-3 to TRBJ2-7; D unclear. V lost 0 bases and J 5 bases, leaving 14 bases between the germline ends. CDR3 length: 15 amino acids. CDR1 LGHNA and CDR2 YSLEER come from the germline V gene.

The rearrangement joins TRBV30 to TRBJ2-3; D unclear. This CDR3 has 12 residues. The V gene lost 5 bases and the J gene lost 3 bases, with 9 bases spanning the gap. Germline V gene sequence: CDR1 GTSNPN, CDR2 SVGIG (reference sequence). The CDR3 loop reads CAWDPGTDTQYF. The CDR3, as DNA: TGTGCCTGGGATCCAGGAACAGATACGCAGTATTTT.

J is TRBJ2-7 and V is TRBV25-1; D could derive from TRBD1 or TRBD2 (5 bases each). Trimming shortened V by 1 base and J by 1 base, and 11 bases separated the two germline ends. The CDR3 is made up of 15 amino acids. Germline V gene sequence: CDR1 MGHDK, CDR2 SYGVNS. The CDR3 DNA follows: TGTGCCAGCAGTGAATCCGGGGCAGTTTCCTACGAGCAGTACTTC. Encoded protein: CASSESGAVSYEQYF.

The gene calls are TRBV7-3 and TRBJ2-3; TRBD2 matches 7 bases. The CDR3 loop spans 15 amino acids. The germline CDR1 and CDR2 sequences are SGHTA and FQGTGA. V shed 8 bases, J shed 0 bases, and the junction held 8 bases outside the gene matches. As DNA, the CDR3 is TGTGCCAGCGGGGGGGGAAGCGGAAGCACAGATACGCAGTATTTT. Its translation is CASGGGSGSTDTQYF.

The chain has TRBV6-2 or TRBV6-3 and TRBJ2-2; 7 bases map to TRBD2. V shed 2 bases and J 4 bases; nucleotides not matched to a gene: 7. The V gene's germline CDR1 is MNHEY and CDR2 SVGEGT. The CDR3 is 16 residues long. CDR3 nucleotide sequence: TGTGCCAGCAGTTACATGGGCGGGAGTAGCACCGGGGAGCTGTTTTTT. Translation gives CASSYMGGSSTGELFF.